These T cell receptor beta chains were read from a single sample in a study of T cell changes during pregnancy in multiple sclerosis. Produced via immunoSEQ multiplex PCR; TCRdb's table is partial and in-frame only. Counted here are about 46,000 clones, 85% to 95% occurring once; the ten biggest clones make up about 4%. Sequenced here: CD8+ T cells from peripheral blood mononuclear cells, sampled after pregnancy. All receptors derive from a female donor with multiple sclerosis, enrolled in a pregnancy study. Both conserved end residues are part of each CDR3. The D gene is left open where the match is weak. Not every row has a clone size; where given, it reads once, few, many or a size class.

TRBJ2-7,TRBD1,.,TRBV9,TGTGCCAGCAGCCCCACGTACGACCTGGGACAGGGAAATTACGAGCAGTACTTC,CASSPTYDLGQGNYEQYF
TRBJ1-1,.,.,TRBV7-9,TGTGCCAGCAGCTTATCAGGGAACACTGAAGCTTTCTTT,CASSLSGNTEAFF
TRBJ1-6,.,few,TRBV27,TGTGCCAGCAGCGTACAGGGTTTCGATAATTCACCCCTCCACTTT,CASSVQGFDNSPLHF
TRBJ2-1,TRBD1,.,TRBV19,TGTGCCAGTAGTATGTCAGGGGGCGCCTACAATGAGCAGTTCTTC,CASSMSGGAYNEQFF
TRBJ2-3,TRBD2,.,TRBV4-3,TGCGCCAGCAGCCCAACTAGCGGCACAGATACGCAGTATTTT,CASSPTSGTDTQYF
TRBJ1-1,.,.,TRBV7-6,TGTGCCAGCAGCTTAGGGGACGAAGCCGGGGGTCGGACTGAAGCTTTCTTT,CASSLGDEAGGRTEAFF
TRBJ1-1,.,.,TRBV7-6,TGTGCCAGCAGCCCCTTAGCGGGGGTGAGAAAGAACACTGAAGCTTTCTTT,CASSPLAGVRKNTEAFF
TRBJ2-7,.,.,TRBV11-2,TGTGCCAGCAGCTTGGGCGCATCCTACGAGCAGTACTTC,CASSLGASYEQYF
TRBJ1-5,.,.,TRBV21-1,TGTGCCAGCGATGGACAGGGTTGCAATCAGCCCCAGCATTTT,CASDGQGCNQPQHF
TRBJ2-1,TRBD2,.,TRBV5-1,TGCGCCAGCAGCCTAGGACTAGCGGGCTCCTACAATGAGCAGTTCTTC,CASSLGLAGSYNEQFF
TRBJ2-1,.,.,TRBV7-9,TGTGCCAGCAGCCCCGAGAGCCGGAATGAGCAGTTCTTC,CASSPESRNEQFF
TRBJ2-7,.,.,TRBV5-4,TGTGCCAGCAGCTTGGGCAGGGAATTTTCCTACGAGCAGTACTTC,CASSLGREFSYEQYF
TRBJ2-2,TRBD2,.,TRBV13,TGTGCCAGCAGCCGAGCGGGGTCCGGGGTCGGGGAGCTGTTTTTT,CASSRAGSGVGELFF
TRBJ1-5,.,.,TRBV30,TGTGCCTGGAGTATAAGCGGGGGAAATCAGCCCCAGCATTTT,CAWSISGGNQPQHF
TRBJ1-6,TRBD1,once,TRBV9,TGTGCCAGCAGCGTAGACCCCGCCACAGGGGAAGCCCTCCACTTT,CASSVDPATGEALHF
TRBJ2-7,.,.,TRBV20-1,TGCAGGGGGAGGTACGAGCAGTACTTC,CRGRYEQYF
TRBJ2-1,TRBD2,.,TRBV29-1,TGCAGCGTTGCTCCCCAAGGACTAGCCAATGAGCAGTTCTTC,CSVAPQGLANEQFF
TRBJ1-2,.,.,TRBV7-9,TGTGCCAGCGGAGGCTCCGGAACTCTATGGGGTGGCTACACCTTC,CASGGSGTLWGGYTF
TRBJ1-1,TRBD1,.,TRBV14,TGTGCCAGCAGGCCTGCCAGGGGGCTGAACACTGAAGCTTTCTTT,CASRPARGLNTEAFF
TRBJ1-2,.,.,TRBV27,TGTGCCAGCAGTTCCGTAAAACAGGGACAATCGAATGGCTACACCTTC,CASSSVKQGQSNGYTF
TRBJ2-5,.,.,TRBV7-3,TGTGCCAGCAGCTTACCGGCAGGCGCAGAAGAGACCCAGTACTTC,CASSLPAGAEETQYF
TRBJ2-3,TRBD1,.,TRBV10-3,TGTGCCATCAACAGTCCCGGGACAGGCACAGATACGCAGTATTTT,CAINSPGTGTDTQYF
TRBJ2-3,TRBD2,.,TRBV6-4,TGTGCCAGCAGTGACAGTAGCGGGGGGGCGGATACGCAGTATTTT,CASSDSSGGADTQYF
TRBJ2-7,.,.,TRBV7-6,TGTGCCAGCAGCTTAGAGGGGAACGGGGGCTCCTACGAGCAGTACTTC,CASSLEGNGGSYEQYF
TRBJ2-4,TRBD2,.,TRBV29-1,TGCAGCGTTACTGGGAGGGGAGAGGGTGCCAAAAACATTCAGTACTTC,CSVTGRGEGAKNIQYF